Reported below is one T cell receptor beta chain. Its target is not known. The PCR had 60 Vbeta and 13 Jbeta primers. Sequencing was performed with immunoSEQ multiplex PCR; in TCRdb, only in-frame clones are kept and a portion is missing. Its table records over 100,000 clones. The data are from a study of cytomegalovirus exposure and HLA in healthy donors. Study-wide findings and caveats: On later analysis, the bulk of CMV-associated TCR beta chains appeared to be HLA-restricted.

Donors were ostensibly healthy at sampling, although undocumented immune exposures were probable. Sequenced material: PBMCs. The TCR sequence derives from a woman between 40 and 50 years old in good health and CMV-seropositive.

The CDR3 loop is CASSSPSGLDTGELFF. CDR3 sequence (DNA): TGTGCCAGCAGCTCCCCTAGCGGCCTAGACACCGGGGAGCTGTTTTTT. V is TRBV7-3 and J is TRBJ2-2, with 7 nucleotides matching TRBD2. The V gene end was trimmed by 4 bases and the J gene end by 3 bases; junction bases not matched to a gene: 8. Germline V CDR1 and CDR2: SGHTA, FQGTGA. The CDR3 loop spans 16 amino acids.